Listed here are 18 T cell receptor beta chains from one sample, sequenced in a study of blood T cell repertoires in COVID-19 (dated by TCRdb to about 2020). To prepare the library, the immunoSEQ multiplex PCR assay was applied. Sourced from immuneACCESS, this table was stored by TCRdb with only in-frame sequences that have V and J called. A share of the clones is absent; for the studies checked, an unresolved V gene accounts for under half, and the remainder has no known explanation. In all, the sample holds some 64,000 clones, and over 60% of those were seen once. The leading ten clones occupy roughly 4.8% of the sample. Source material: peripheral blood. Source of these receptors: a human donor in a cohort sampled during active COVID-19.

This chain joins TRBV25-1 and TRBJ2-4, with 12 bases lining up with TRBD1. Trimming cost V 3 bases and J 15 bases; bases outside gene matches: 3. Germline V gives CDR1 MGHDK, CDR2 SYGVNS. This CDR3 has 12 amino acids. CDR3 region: CASSDWDRGLYF. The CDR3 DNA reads TGTGCCAGCAGTGATTGGGACAGGGGGCTGTACTTC.

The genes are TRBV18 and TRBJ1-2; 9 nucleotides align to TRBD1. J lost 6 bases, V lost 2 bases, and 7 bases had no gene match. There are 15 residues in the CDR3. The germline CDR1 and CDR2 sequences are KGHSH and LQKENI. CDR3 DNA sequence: TGTGCCAGCTCACCAACTAACACAGGGGGCCATGGCTACACCTTC. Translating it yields CASSPTNTGGHGYTF.

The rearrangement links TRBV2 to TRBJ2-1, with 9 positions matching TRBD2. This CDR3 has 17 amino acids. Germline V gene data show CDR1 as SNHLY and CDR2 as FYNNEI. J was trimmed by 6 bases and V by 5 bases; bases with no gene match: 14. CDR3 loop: CASSPGGGANEGNEQFF. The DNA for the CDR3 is TGTGCCAGCAGTCCTGGCGGGGGGGCGAATGAAGGCAATGAGCAGTTCTTC.

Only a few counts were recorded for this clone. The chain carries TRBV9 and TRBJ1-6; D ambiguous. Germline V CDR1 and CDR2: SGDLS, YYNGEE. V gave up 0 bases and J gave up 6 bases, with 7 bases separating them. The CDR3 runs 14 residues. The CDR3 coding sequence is TGTGCCAGCAGCGTAGATCCATCTAATTCACCCCTCCACTTT. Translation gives CASSVDPSNSPLHF.

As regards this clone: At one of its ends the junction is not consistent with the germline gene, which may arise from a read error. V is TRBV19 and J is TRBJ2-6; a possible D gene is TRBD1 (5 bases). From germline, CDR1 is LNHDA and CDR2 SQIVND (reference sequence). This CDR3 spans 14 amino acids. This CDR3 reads CASKGSSGANVLTF. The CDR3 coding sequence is TGTGCAAGTAAGGGGTCGTCTGGGGCCAACGTCCTGACTTTC.

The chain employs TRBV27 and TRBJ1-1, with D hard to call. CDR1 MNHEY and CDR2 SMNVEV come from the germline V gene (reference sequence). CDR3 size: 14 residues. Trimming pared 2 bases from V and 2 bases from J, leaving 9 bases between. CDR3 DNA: TGTGCCAGCAGTTTAATGGGAGCTAACACTGAAGCTTTCTTT. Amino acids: CASSLMGANTEAFF.

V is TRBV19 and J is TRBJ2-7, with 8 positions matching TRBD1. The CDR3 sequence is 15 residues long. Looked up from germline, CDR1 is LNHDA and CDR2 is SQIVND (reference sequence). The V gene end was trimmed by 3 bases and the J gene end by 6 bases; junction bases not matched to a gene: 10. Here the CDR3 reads CASSIKSQGAGEQYF. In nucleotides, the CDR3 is TGTGCCAGTAGTATCAAGAGCCAGGGGGCAGGCGAGCAGTACTTC.

CDR3 residues: CASSQDPQTYEQYF. The CDR3 DNA reads TGTGCCAGCAGCCAAGATCCTCAGACCTACGAGCAGTACTTC. This chain links TRBV4-2 with TRBJ2-7; the D is unclear. Trimming stripped 0 bases from V and 2 bases from J, with 8 bases between. The CDR3 has 14 amino acids. Germline CDR1 LGHNA, CDR2 YNFKEQ.

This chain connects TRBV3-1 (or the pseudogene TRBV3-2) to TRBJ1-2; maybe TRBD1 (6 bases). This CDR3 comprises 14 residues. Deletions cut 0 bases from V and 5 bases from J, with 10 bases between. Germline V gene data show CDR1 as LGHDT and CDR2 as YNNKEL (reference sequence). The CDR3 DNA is TGTGCCAGCAGCCAAGAGGGGGCCTCGTATGGCTACACCTTC. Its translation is CASSQEGASYGYTF.

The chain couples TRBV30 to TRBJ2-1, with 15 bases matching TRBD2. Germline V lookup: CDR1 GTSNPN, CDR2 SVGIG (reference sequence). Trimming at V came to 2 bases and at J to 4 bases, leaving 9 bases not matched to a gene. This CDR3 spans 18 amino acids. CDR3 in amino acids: CAWSPRKGTSGGYNEQFF. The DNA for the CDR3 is TGTGCCTGGAGTCCAAGAAAGGGGACTAGCGGGGGGTACAATGAGCAGTTCTTC. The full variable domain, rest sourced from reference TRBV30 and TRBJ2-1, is SQTIHQWPATLVQPVGSPLSLECTVEGTSNPNLYWYRQAAGRGLQLLFYSVGIGQISSEVPQNLSASRPQDRQFILSSKKLLLSDSGFYLCAWSPRKGTSGGYNEQFFGPGTRLTVL.

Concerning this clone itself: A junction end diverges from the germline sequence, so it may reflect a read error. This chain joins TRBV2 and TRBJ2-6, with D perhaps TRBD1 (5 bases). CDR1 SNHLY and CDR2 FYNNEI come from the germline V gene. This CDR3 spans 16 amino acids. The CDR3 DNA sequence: TGTGCCAGCAGTGTGTGGGCAAGCTCTGGGGCCAACATCCTGACTTTC. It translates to CASSVWASSGANILTF.

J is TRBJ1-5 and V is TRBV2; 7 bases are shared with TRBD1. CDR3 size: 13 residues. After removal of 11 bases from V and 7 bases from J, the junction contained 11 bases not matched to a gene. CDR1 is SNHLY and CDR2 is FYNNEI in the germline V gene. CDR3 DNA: TGTGCCGCCCAGGAAGGGGGCGGACAGCCCCAGCATTTT. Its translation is CAAQEGGGQPQHF. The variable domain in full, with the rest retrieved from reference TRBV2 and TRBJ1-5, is EPEVTQTPSHQVTQMGQEVILRCVPISNHLYFYWYRQILGQKVEFLVSFYNNEISEKSEIFDDQFSVERPDGSNFTLKIRSTKLEDSAMYFCAAQEGGGQPQHFGDGTRLSIL.

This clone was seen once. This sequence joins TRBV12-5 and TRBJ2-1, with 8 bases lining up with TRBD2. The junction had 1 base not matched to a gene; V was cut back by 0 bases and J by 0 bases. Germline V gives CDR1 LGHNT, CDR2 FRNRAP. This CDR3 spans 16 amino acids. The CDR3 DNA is TGTGCTAGTGGTTTGGTTGCGGGGGGCTCCTACAATGAGCAGTTCTTC. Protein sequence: CASGLVAGGSYNEQFF.

The CDR3 reads CAWSVQGGSPLHF. The CDR3 DNA reads as TGTGCCTGGAGCGTACAGGGCGGGTCACCCCTCCACTTT. The J gene is TRBJ1-6, the V gene TRBV30; tentatively, D is TRBD1 (6 bases). This CDR3 is 13 amino acids long. Per germline, CDR1 GTSNPN and CDR2 SVGIG (reference sequence). Deletions cut 3 bases from V and 10 bases from J, with 13 bases between.

The CDR3 region has the DNA TGTGCCAGCAGTTTAGGCACAGGGACGACAGATACGCAGTATTTT. Translation gives CASSLGTGTTDTQYF. The chain is built from TRBV27 and TRBJ2-3; TRBD1 might be the D (6 bases). Between the trimmed V and J ends, which lost 2 bases and 3 bases, there was a span of 12 bases. Germline V gene sequence: CDR1 MNHEY, CDR2 SMNVEV (reference sequence). This CDR3 comprises 15 residues.

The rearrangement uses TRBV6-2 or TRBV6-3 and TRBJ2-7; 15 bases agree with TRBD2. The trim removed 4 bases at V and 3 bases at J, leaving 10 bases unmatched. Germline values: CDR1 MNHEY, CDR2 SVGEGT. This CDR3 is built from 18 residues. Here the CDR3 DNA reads TGTGCCAGCAGTTCCACCGGGACTAGCGGGGGGTGGTACTACGAGCAGTACTTC. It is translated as CASSSTGTSGGWYYEQYF.

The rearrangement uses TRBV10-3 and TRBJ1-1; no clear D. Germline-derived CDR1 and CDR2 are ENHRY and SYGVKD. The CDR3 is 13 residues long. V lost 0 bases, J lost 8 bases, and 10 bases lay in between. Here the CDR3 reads CAISESPIGEAFF. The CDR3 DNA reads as TGTGCCATCAGTGAGTCCCCTATCGGGGAAGCTTTCTTT.

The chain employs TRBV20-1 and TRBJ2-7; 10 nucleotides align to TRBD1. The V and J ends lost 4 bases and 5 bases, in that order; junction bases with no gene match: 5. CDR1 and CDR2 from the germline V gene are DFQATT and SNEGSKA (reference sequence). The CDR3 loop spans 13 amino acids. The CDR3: CSAIDRGRDEQYF. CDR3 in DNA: TGCAGTGCTATTGACAGGGGGCGGGACGAGCAGTACTTC.